These 27 T cell receptor beta chains share one sample of origin, sequenced in a study of Ad26.COV2.S vaccination and SARS-CoV-2 variants. Treatment defined: about 20 received Ad26.COV2.S at low or high dose, single or two shots; about 5 received placebo; per-sample allocation not given. Sampling happened 63 days after the first vaccine or placebo injection. Sequenced by immunoSEQ multiplex PCR; TCRdb stores in-frame clones only, minus some. The sample lists 300,000 to 400,000 clones, about 85% occurring once. The specimen comprised peripheral blood, sampled in a trial of Ad26.COV2.S vaccine versus placebo. These receptors came from a person aged 18-60 years who received the Ad26.COV2.S COVID-19 vaccine or a placebo.

The chain has TRBV7-9 and TRBJ2-5; D is possibly TRBD1 or TRBD2 (5 bases each). This CDR3 has 14 amino acids. V was pared by 0 bases and J by 4 bases, with 9 bases between. The germline V gene has CDR1 SEHNR and CDR2 FQNEAQ (reference sequence). CDR3 region: CASSLAGVRETQYF. In nucleotides, the CDR3 is TGTGCCAGCAGCTTAGCGGGGGTGAGAGAGACCCAGTACTTC.

This chain links TRBV6-2 or TRBV6-3 with TRBJ2-7; D possibly corresponds to TRBD2 (5 bases). The CDR3 consists of 15 residues. Germline CDR1 is MNHEY and CDR2 is SVGEGT. V shed 4 bases and J shed 0 bases, with 13 bases lying between them. In DNA, the CDR3 is TGTGCCAGCAGTTGGACTCGCCCCAGCTCCTACGAGCAGTACTTC. It codes for CASSWTRPSSYEQYF.

The chain is built from TRBV10-3 and TRBJ2-3; the match to TRBD1 covers 7 bases. The CDR3 runs 15 residues. Trimming at V came to 3 bases and at J to 2 bases, leaving 5 bases not matched to a gene. The germline V gene encodes CDR1 ENHRY and CDR2 SYGVKD. The CDR3 sequence: CAISEDRDNTDTQYF. CDR3 in DNA: TGTGCCATCAGTGAAGACAGGGATAACACAGATACGCAGTATTTT.

The V and J genes are TRBV2 and TRBJ2-1; D not resolved. CDR1 and CDR2 from the germline V gene are SNHLY and FYNNEI. The CDR3 loop spans 11 amino acids. V lost 7 bases and J lost 3, with 4 bases in between. The CDR3 DNA is TGTGCCAGCATTGGCTACAATGAGCAGTTCTTC. This gives the protein CASIGYNEQFF. The complete variable domain, with remaining parts taken from reference TRBV2 and TRBJ2-1, reads EPEVTQTPSHQVTQMGQEVILRCVPISNHLYFYWYRQILGQKVEFLVSFYNNEISEKSEIFDDQFSVERPDGSNFTLKIRSTKLEDSAMYFCASIGYNEQFFGPGTRLTVL.

V is TRBV7-9 and J is TRBJ2-3, with D perhaps being TRBD1 or TRBD2 (6 bases each). Trimming took off 5 bases at V and 4 bases at J, with 10 bases between the two ends. This CDR3 is 13 amino acids long. The V gene's germline CDR1 is SEHNR and CDR2 FQNEAQ (reference sequence). The CDR3 region is CASSMGGADTQYF. The CDR3 nucleotides are TGTGCCAGCAGCATGGGGGGCGCAGATACGCAGTATTTT.

The chain joins TRBV3-1 (or the pseudogene TRBV3-2) to TRBJ2-1; TRBD2 matches at 7 bases. The CDR3 totals 13 residues. After removal of 6 bases from V and 7 bases from J, the junction contained 6 bases not matched to a gene. Germline V CDR1 and CDR2: LGHDT, YNNKEL (reference sequence). CDR3 nucleotide sequence: TGTGCCAGCAGGGGCCGCGGGAGAAATGAGCAGTTCTTC. Protein: CASRGRGRNEQFF.

The table lists this clone with a few counts. This chain joins TRBV7-6 and TRBJ2-1; D is unclear. V lost 8 bases and J 5 bases, leaving 7 bases between the germline ends. CDR1 and CDR2 from the germline V gene are SGHVS and FNYEAQ. This CDR3 is built from 11 residues. The CDR3 loop is CASQLDNEQFF. The CDR3 DNA reads as TGTGCCAGCCAGTTAGACAATGAGCAGTTCTTC.

V is TRBV11-2 and J is TRBJ2-1; weak D call: TRBD2 (5 bases). Germline CDR1 reads SGHAT; CDR2 reads FQNNGV. This CDR3 has 13 amino acids. V was clipped by 3 bases and J by 5 bases, with 8 bases between them. This chain's CDR3 is CASSFVRDNEQFF. CDR3 bases: TGTGCCAGCAGCTTCGTGCGGGACAATGAGCAGTTCTTC.

This sequence joins TRBV30 and TRBJ1-2, with D possibly matching TRBD1 (5 bases). Germline V gives CDR1 GTSNPN, CDR2 SVGIG (reference sequence). Trimming pared 1 base from V and 3 bases from J, leaving 6 bases between. The CDR3 consists of 12 residues. CDR3 region: CAWSGDYYGYTF. The CDR3 DNA follows: TGTGCCTGGAGTGGGGACTACTATGGCTACACCTTC.

This clone appeared a single time. V gene TRBV25-1 combines with J gene TRBJ2-7; D is tentatively TRBD1 or TRBD2 (5 bases each). The V gene lost 8 bases and the J gene lost 6 bases, with 11 bases spanning the gap. CDR3 length: 11 amino acids. Germline loops: CDR1 MGHDK, CDR2 SYGVNS. Here the CDR3 DNA reads TGTGCCAGCGGGTTAGGGACCGAGCAGTACTTC. Amino acids: CASGLGTEQYF.

The V gene is TRBV19, the J gene TRBJ2-1; the match to TRBD1 covers 9 bases. Germline V gene sequence: CDR1 LNHDA, CDR2 SQIVND (reference sequence). CDR3 length: 15 amino acids. Germline trimming cut 5 bases from V and 6 bases from J; bases unmatched to any gene: 8. The CDR3 DNA reads as TGTGCCAGTAGTGACAGGGGGGTCCTACGCAATGAGCAGTTCTTC. Its protein product is CASSDRGVLRNEQFF.

Turning to this clone: Other DNA sequences in this specimen translate into the identical CDR3. The J gene is TRBJ1-1, the V gene TRBV5-1, with unresolved D. Germline V gene data show CDR1 as SGHRS and CDR2 as YFSETQ. The CDR3 is 11 amino acids. V lost 5 bases and J lost 0, with 2 bases in between. The CDR3 sequence: CASRLNTEAFF. The CDR3 DNA reads TGCGCCAGCAGGTTGAACACTGAAGCTTTCTTT.

This clone has a handful of counts. The chain uses TRBV30 and TRBJ1-2, with D possibly matching TRBD1 (5 bases). V was clipped by 1 base and J by 3 bases, with 36 bases between them. The germline V gene encodes CDR1 GTSNPN and CDR2 SVGIG (reference sequence). This CDR3 has 22 residues. The CDR3 protein is CAWSGGVRYGDLSPGRYYGYTF. The CDR3 DNA follows: TGTGCCTGGAGTGGGGGCGTTCGTTATGGGGATCTTTCTCCGGGGCGTTACTATGGCTACACCTTC.

This chain links TRBV7-2 with TRBJ2-1; D not certain. Germline V gene lookup returns CDR1 SGHTA and CDR2 FQGNSA. The ends were cut back, 2 bases at V and 7 bases at J, with 6 bases in the middle. This CDR3 has 12 residues. CDR3 residues: CASSLSHNEQFF. The CDR3, as DNA: TGTGCCAGCAGCTTATCTCATAATGAGCAGTTCTTC.

The rearrangement links TRBV5-4 to TRBJ2-7; 8 bases match TRBD1. With 3 bases clipped from V and 4 bases from J, the junction kept 6 bases outside the gene matches. This CDR3 is 14 amino acids long. Germline CDR1 is SGHNT and CDR2 is YYREEE (reference sequence). CDR3 amino acids: CASSSGTGWYEQYF. Written as DNA, the CDR3 is TGTGCCAGCAGCTCCGGGACAGGATGGTACGAGCAGTACTTC.

This rearrangement joins TRBV7-2 to TRBJ2-7; 8 nucleotides align to TRBD1. CDR3 length: 12 amino acids. V shed 7 bases and J 6 bases; nucleotides not matched to a gene: 5. CDR1 is SGHTA and CDR2 is FQGNSA in the germline V gene. The CDR3 loop is CASNHRGTEQYF. The CDR3 DNA is TGTGCCAGCAACCACAGGGGGACCGAGCAGTACTTC.

CDR3 sequence reads: CASSYKWGSTDTQYF. The DNA of the CDR3 is TGTGCCAGCAGTTACAAGTGGGGGTCCACAGATACGCAGTATTTT. The chain joins TRBV6-5 to TRBJ2-3; D possibly matches TRBD1 or TRBD2 (5 bases each). Looked up from germline, CDR1 is MNHEY and CDR2 is SVGAGI. The V end was cut by 2 bases, the J end by 2 bases, with 11 bases between. The CDR3 spans 15 residues.

The CDR3 DNA reads TGTGCCTGGGGAAAAGCGGGACTCACAGATACGCAGTATTTT. Its protein product is CAWGKAGLTDTQYF. This chain joins TRBV30 and TRBJ2-3; the match to TRBD2 covers 7 bases. The CDR3 is 14 residues long. V gave up 5 bases and J gave up 2 bases; unmatched junction bases: 7. From germline, CDR1 is GTSNPN and CDR2 SVGIG (reference sequence). Drawing the rest from reference TRBV30 and TRBJ2-3, the complete variable domain is SQTIHQWPATLVQPVGSPLSLECTVEGTSNPNLYWYRQAAGRGLQLLFYSVGIGQISSEVPQNLSASRPQDRQFILSSKKLLLSDSGFYLCAWGKAGLTDTQYFGPGTRLTVL.

This clone was found many times. One end of the junction fails to match germline, which may point to a read error. This chain links TRBV7-6 with TRBJ2-2; TRBD2 aligns across 7 bases. The germline V gene encodes CDR1 SGHVS and CDR2 FNYEAQ. The length of the CDR3 is 14 residues. CDR3 loop: CASSPRGGDGVLFF. In nucleotides, the CDR3 is TGTGCCAGCAGCCCACGGGGAGGGGACGGGGTGCTGTTTTTT.

The rearrangement uses TRBV14 and TRBJ1-4; D uncertain. Trimming took off 3 bases at V and 7 bases at J, with 3 bases between the two ends. The CDR3 contains 11 residues. Germline-derived CDR1 and CDR2 are SGHDN and FVKESK. The CDR3 sequence: CASSHAEKLFF. In DNA, the CDR3 is TGTGCCAGCAGCCATGCTGAAAAACTGTTTTTT.

The V call is TRBV9, the J call TRBJ2-1; D might be TRBD1 (5 bases). This CDR3 is built from 15 residues. The germline V gene has CDR1 SGDLS and CDR2 YYNGEE. V was cut by 0 bases and J by 3 bases, with 10 bases left in between. The CDR3 region is CASSVGQGHYNEQFF. In DNA, the CDR3 is TGTGCCAGCAGCGTAGGGCAGGGTCACTACAATGAGCAGTTCTTC.

Here the CDR3 reads CSVGPRAYNEQFF. As DNA, the CDR3 is TGCAGCGTTGGACCGAGAGCATACAATGAGCAGTTCTTC. The V and J genes are TRBV29-1 and TRBJ2-1; D call uncertain. Germline-derived CDR1 and CDR2 are SQVTM and ANQGSEA. Trimming took 4 bases from V and 4 from J, leaving 11 bases between them. The length of the CDR3 is 13 residues.

The chain links TRBV28 to TRBJ1-2, with D possibly matching TRBD1 (6 bases). Trimming removed 7 bases from V and 7 bases from J, with 13 bases in between. The germline gives CDR1 MDHEN, CDR2 SYDVKM. This CDR3 is 12 amino acids long. This CDR3 is CASTQLGAGYTF. CDR3 nucleotides: TGTGCCAGCACCCAACTGGGGGCTGGCTACACCTTC.

The chain combines TRBV5-1 with TRBJ2-5, with D possibly matching TRBD2 (6 bases). CDR3 length: 13 amino acids. The V end lost 3 bases, the J end lost 3 bases, and 9 bases lay between the germline ends. The germline CDR1 and CDR2 sequences are SGHRS and YFSETQ. The CDR3 spells CASSSPGEETQYF. CDR3 DNA: TGCGCCAGCAGCTCGCCGGGAGAAGAGACCCAGTACTTC.

The rearrangement joins TRBV19 to TRBJ1-5; unclear D gene. CDR3 length equals 14 residues. Germline CDR1 reads LNHDA; CDR2 reads SQIVND (reference sequence). V lost 2 bases, J lost 0 bases, and 5 bases lay in between. In DNA form, the CDR3 reads TGTGCCAGTAGTATATTGGATAGCAATCAGCCCCAGCATTTT. As protein: CASSILDSNQPQHF.

The V gene is TRBV5-1, the J gene TRBJ1-4; D remains ambiguous. V lost 8 bases and J 2 bases, leaving 10 bases between the germline ends. Per the germline V gene, CDR1 is SGHRS and CDR2 is YFSETQ. The CDR3 runs to 13 residues. CDR3 residues: CASSRDTNEKLFF. The CDR3 DNA reads as TGCGCCAGTTCCCGGGATACTAATGAAAAACTGTTTTTT.

The chain recombines TRBV4-3 with TRBJ2-3; TRBD1 agrees at 7 bases. CDR1 LGHNA and CDR2 YSLEER come from the germline V gene. Trimming at V came to 0 bases and at J to 0 bases, leaving 9 bases not matched to a gene. This CDR3 has 18 residues. The CDR3, as DNA: TGCGCCAGCAGCCAAGATCCGGGGACAGAACAAAGCACAGATACGCAGTATTTT. The encoded protein is CASSQDPGTEQSTDTQYF.